The clone carrying this T cell receptor (beta chain) was seen just once. Antigen specificity is unknown. There are 13 residues in the CDR3. V was shortened by 0 bases and J by 4 bases, with 4 bases between the two germline ends. From germline, CDR1 is LGHNA and CDR2 YNFKEQ. Analysis merged second doses at about 4 or about 12 weeks. The data stem from a study of T cell responses to AZD1222 COVID-19 vaccine. Broader study findings: Mostly white British, mostly female donors; authors suggested clonal diversity may be underestimated. Baseline testing showed seropositivity in only six AZD1222 recipients.

The method was immunoSEQ multiplex PCR; TCRdb's version includes in-frame clones alone and lacks a portion of them. Among about 120,000 clones listed, about 85% were seen once. V usage is TRBV4-2 and J usage is TRBJ1-5; D uncertain. This sequence was found in an adult who received the AZD1222 COVID-19 vaccine. Specimen: peripheral blood, collected 28 days after the second AZD1222 dose. The DNA of the CDR3 is TGTGCCAGCAGCCAAGACATTAATCAGCCCCAGCATTTT. Translated: CASSQDINQPQHF.